This T cell receptor (beta chain) was profiled in a study of shared clonotypes between healthy human individuals. Study-level background: Per-donor plates numbered three CD4 naive, three CD4 memory, two CD8 naive and one CD8 memory. Study-level points and caveats: Larger estimated richness was generally recorded for naive subsets relative to memory subsets. Non-shared clonotypes showed lower generation probabilities than clonotypes common to all four donors.

V was cut by 2 bases and J by 4 bases, with 20 bases left in between. Germline-derived CDR1 and CDR2 are MDHEN and SYDVKM. The CDR3 contains 17 residues. DNA at roughly 0.2 ug, some 31,000 T cell genomes, went into sorted-subset replicate PCRs. The data were produced by immunoSEQ multiplex PCR, yet TCRdb's version contains in-frame clones alone and is incomplete. Of fewer than 1.6 million clones in the sample, around 98.5% were seen once. As to this clone: The target antigen is unknown.

Material: naive CD4+ T cells sorted from blood. Subset given: CD45RA+ positively selected. This TCR came from a man aged 25 to 40 in good health. The J gene is TRBJ1-2, the V gene TRBV28; weak D call: TRBD1 (6 bases). DNA of the CDR3: TGTGCCAGCAGTTTAGAGGACAGTTGGGCCGAGAGCTATGGCTACACCTTC. Translating gives CASSLEDSWAESYGYTF.